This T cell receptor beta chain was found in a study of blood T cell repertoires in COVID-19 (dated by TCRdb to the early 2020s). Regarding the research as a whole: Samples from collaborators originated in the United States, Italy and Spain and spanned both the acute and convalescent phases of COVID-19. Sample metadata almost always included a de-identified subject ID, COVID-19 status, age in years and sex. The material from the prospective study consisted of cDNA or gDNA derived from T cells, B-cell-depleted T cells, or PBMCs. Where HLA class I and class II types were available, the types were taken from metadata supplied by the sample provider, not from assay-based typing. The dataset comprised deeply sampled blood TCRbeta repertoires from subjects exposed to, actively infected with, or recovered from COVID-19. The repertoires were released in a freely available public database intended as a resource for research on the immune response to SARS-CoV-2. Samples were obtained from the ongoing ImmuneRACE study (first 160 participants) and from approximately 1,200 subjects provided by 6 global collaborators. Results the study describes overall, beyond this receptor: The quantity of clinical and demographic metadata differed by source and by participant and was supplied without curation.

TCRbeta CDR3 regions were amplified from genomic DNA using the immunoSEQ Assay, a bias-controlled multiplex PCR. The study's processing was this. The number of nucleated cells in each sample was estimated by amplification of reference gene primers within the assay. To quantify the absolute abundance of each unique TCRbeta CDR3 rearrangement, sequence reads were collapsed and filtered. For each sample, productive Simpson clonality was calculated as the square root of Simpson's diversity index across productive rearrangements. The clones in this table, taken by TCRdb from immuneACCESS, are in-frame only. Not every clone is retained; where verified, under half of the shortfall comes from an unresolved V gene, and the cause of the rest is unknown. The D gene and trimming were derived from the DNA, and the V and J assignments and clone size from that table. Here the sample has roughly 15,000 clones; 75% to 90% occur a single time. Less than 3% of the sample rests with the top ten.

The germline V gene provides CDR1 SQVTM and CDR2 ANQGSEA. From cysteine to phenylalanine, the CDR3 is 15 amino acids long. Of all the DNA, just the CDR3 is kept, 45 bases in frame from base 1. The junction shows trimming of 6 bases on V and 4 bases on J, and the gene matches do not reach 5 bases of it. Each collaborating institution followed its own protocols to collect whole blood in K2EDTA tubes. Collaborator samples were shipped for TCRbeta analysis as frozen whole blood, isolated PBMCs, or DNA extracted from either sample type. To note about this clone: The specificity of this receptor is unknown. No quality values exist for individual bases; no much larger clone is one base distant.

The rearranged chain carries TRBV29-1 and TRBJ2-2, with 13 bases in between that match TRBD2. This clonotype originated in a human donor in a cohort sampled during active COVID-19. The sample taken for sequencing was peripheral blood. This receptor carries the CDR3 CSVRTSGGLTGELFF. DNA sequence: TGCAGCGTCCGGACTAGCGGGGGTCTCACCGGGGAGCTGTTTTTT.